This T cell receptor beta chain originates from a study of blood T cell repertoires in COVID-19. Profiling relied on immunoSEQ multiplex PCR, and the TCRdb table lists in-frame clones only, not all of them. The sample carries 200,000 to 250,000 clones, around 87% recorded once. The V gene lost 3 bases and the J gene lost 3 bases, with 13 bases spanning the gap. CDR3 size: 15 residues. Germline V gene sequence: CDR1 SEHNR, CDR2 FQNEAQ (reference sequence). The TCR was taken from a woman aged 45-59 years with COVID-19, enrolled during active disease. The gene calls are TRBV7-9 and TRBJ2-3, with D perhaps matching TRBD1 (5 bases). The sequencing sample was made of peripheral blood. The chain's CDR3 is CASSFGQGWTDTQYF. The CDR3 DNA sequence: TGTGCCAGCAGCTTTGGGCAGGGATGGACAGATACGCAGTATTTT.